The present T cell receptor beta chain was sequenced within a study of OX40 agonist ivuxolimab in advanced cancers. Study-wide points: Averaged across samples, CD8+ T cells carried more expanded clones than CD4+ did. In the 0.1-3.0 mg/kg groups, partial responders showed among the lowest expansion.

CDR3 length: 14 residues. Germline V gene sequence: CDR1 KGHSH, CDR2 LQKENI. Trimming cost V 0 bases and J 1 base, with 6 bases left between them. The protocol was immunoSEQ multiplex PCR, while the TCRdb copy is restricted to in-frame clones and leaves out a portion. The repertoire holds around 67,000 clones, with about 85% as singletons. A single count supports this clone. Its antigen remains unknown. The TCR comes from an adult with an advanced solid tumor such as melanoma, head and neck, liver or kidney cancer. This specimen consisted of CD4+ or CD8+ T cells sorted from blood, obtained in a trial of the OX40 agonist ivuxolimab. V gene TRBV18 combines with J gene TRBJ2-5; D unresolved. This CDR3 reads CASSPPSLQETQYF. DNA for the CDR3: TGTGCCAGCTCACCACCGAGCCTCCAAGAGACCCAGTACTTC.